These 10 T cell receptor beta chains were all obtained from the same sample, sequenced in a study of lymphopenia after photon versus proton radiotherapy. TCRdb keeps only in-frame clones here, not all; method: immunoSEQ multiplex PCR. This table holds 83,000 or so clones, about four fifths found once. Source: peripheral blood, taken from a patient treated with proton-based radiotherapy. Receptor source: a man aged 60-69 years with pancreatic cancer.

This clone was seen once. The rearrangement joins TRBV6-4 to TRBJ2-7, with D possibly being TRBD1 or TRBD2 (5 bases each). The CDR3 is made up of 13 amino acids. V was pared by 7 bases and J by 6 bases, with 16 bases between. Germline CDR1 MRHNA, CDR2 SNTAGT. CDR3 region: CASTPHPGGEQYF. The CDR3 DNA reads as TGTGCCAGCACCCCTCACCCTGGGGGCGAGCAGTACTTC.

CDR3 loop: CASSARQGNYEQYF. The CDR3 bases are TGTGCCAGCAGCGCGCGACAGGGAAATTACGAGCAGTACTTC. This chain joins TRBV11-3 and TRBJ2-7, with 7 bases lining up with TRBD1. V shed 5 bases, J shed 4 bases, and the junction held 8 bases outside the gene matches. This CDR3 has 14 residues. Germline loops: CDR1 SGHNT, CDR2 YENEEA.

The genes are TRBV7-2 and TRBJ2-7, with unresolved D. The CDR3 covers 14 residues. The V end was cut by 1 base, the J end by 5 bases, with 12 bases between. CDR1 SGHTA and CDR2 FQGNSA come from the germline V gene. As DNA, the CDR3 is TGTGCCAGCAGCTTAGAGGTCAAGTTTCACGAGCAGTACTTC. Translated: CASSLEVKFHEQYF.

The chain couples TRBV9 to TRBJ2-7, with D perhaps matching TRBD2 (6 bases). CDR3 length: 15 amino acids. The V end was cut by 2 bases, the J end by 1 base, with 13 bases between. In germline, CDR1 is SGDLS, CDR2 YYNGEE. The CDR3 DNA reads as TGTGCCAGCAGCGTGCGGGGATCGGGTTCCTACGAGCAGTACTTC. It translates to CASSVRGSGSYEQYF.

This rearrangement joins TRBV5-4 to TRBJ2-7; D is uncertain. Germline CDR1 reads SGHNT; CDR2 reads YYREEE (reference sequence). CDR3 size: 13 residues. Trimming pared 0 bases from V and 2 bases from J, leaving 6 bases between. In nucleotides, the CDR3 is TGTGCCAGCAGCTTGGGGTCCGCCTACGAGCAGTACTTC. Translation gives CASSLGSAYEQYF.

The V gene is TRBV30, the J gene TRBJ2-5; weak D call: TRBD2 (5 bases). Germline CDR1 is GTSNPN and CDR2 is SVGIG (reference sequence). The CDR3 is 15 residues long. Trimming took off 0 bases at V and 2 bases at J, with 13 bases between the two ends. Written as DNA, the CDR3 is TGTGCCTGGAGTGTACTAGGGATATGGCAAGAGACCCAGTACTTC. This sequence encodes CAWSVLGIWQETQYF.

This clone was counted once. Here the CDR3 DNA reads TGTGCCAGCACTAACGACAGGGGCGCTAACTACGAGCAGTACTTC. It encodes CASTNDRGANYEQYF. V is TRBV6-5 and J is TRBJ2-7; 8 bases are shared with TRBD1. Losses at the gene ends were 7 bases for V and 3 bases for J; bases not matched to a gene: 11. The CDR3 is made up of 15 amino acids. CDR1 MNHEY and CDR2 SVGAGI come from the germline V gene.

This clone was counted a single time. The rearrangement uses TRBV11-2 and TRBJ2-3; 9 bases map to TRBD2. Germline loops: CDR1 SGHAT, CDR2 FQNNGV. After removal of 2 bases from V and 3 bases from J, the junction contained 9 bases not matched to a gene. CDR3 length equals 17 residues. In DNA, the CDR3 is TGTGCCAGCAGCTTAAAGGCGGGAGGGAAGGTTACAGATACGCAGTATTTT. Protein sequence: CASSLKAGGKVTDTQYF.

V gene TRBV7-2 combines with J gene TRBJ2-1; TRBD2 aligns across 8 bases. This CDR3 region has 19 residues. Germline CDR1 and CDR2: SGHTA and FQGNSA. Trimming took 2 bases from V and 1 from J; bases not matched to a gene: 13. The chain's CDR3 is CASSLTGTRFGVSYNEQFF. The CDR3 region has the DNA TGTGCCAGCAGCTTAACCGGGACTAGATTCGGTGTATCCTACAATGAGCAGTTCTTC.

This clone was detected a few times. This chain joins TRBV6-1 and TRBJ1-1; 9 positions match TRBD1. V lost 1 base and J lost 4; bases outside the gene matches: 1. The CDR3 is 14 residues long. Germline-derived CDR1 and CDR2 are MNHNS and SASEGT. The CDR3 sequence: CASSEGQGGTEAFF. As DNA, the CDR3 is TGTGCCAGCAGTGAAGGACAGGGGGGCACTGAAGCTTTCTTT.